Sequencing of this T cell receptor beta chain was carried out in a study of control samples from healthy donors and cancer patients. The repertoire was sequenced with immunoSEQ multiplex PCR; TCRdb's copy has only in-frame clones and lacks some. Among approximately 140,000 clones, 93% were seen once, and the ten largest hold more than 5%. Trimming removed 5 bases at V and 4 bases at J, with 8 bases between. Germline V gene data show CDR1 as ENHRY and CDR2 as SYGVKD. This CDR3 is built from 12 residues. Material: blood. This receptor was identified in a man younger than 35 in good health. The rearrangement links TRBV10-3 to TRBJ1-1, with a possible D match to TRBD1 (5 bases). The CDR3 DNA reads TGTGCCATCAGTCAGGGCGGCACTGAAGCTTTCTTT. This sequence encodes CAISQGGTEAFF.